These T cell receptor beta chains were read from a single sample in a study of blood T cell repertoires in COVID-19. The assay was immunoSEQ multiplex PCR, and TCRdb's table has in-frame clones only and misses some. Among roughly 250,000 clones listed, 75% to 95% were seen once. Sequencing was done on a sample of peripheral blood. The source of these receptors is a person aged 18-35 years with COVID-19, enrolled during active disease. Each CDR3 is given without its conserved first and last residue. The size entry is marked missing in some rows and otherwise reads once, few, many or a size class.

v_gene	j_gene	abundance	CDR3aa
TRBV6-2/TRBV6-3	TRBJ1-2	-	ASTPSRGNNYGYT
TRBV6-7	TRBJ2-5	-	AGSTGVETQY
TRBV6-1	TRBJ1-2	-	ASSVADRGVGYGYT
TRBV15	TRBJ2-3	-	ATKGGGQQAQY
TRBV27	TRBJ2-1	-	ASSWGGLSYNEQF
TRBV20-1	TRBJ2-3	-	SASFQGDRNTQY
TRBV19	TRBJ1-5	-	ASSTQGSGTPQH
TRBV12-5	TRBJ1-6	-	ASGLLAGSHSPLH
TRBV12-3/TRBV12-4	TRBJ2-1	-	ASLAGGYNEQF
TRBV27	TRBJ2-3	-	ASSLRGSDTQY
TRBV21-1	TRBJ1-2	once	ATRGDRGFGAPYPPANYGYT
TRBV27	TRBJ2-7	once	ASSFSGRSYEQY
TRBV5-6	TRBJ1-4	-	ASSLRDFGDGANEKLF
TRBV30	TRBJ2-1	-	AWRARSAHNEQF
TRBV7-9	TRBJ2-3	-	ASSSRLAGLKDTQY
TRBV5-6	TRBJ2-7	-	ASSFGGREHEQY
TRBV6-2/TRBV6-3	TRBJ2-7	-	ASSYSNERTYEQY
TRBV28	TRBJ1-3	-	ASSLRQWYSGNTIY
TRBV7-6	TRBJ2-2	-	ASSLAEINTGELF
TRBV7-2	TRBJ1-6	once	ASSLRTDRLSSYNSPLH
TRBV5-4	TRBJ2-1	-	ASSGRDNAYYNEQF
TRBV2	TRBJ2-1	-	ASSGGLAVYNEQF
TRBV7-6	TRBJ2-5	-	ASSQQGARGETQY
TRBV25-1	TRBJ1-4	-	ASSLDEQGGGEKLF
TRBV6-1	TRBJ1-1	-	ASSESRGVYTEAF
TRBV28	TRBJ2-1	-	ASSLRRGPYYNEQF
TRBV5-1	TRBJ2-2	-	ASSEQGGAGELF
TRBV6-5	TRBJ2-7	-	ASSWGLAGLSYEQY
TRBV2	TRBJ1-5	-	ASSGDRVQPQH
TRBV5-5	TRBJ1-5	-	ASSPSLGQPQH
TRBV13	TRBJ2-3	-	ASSLRGQGGDTQY
TRBV29-1	TRBJ2-7	-	SVDKDGLSYEQY
TRBV7-2	TRBJ2-4	once	ASSPRDSRIQY
TRBV4-1	TRBJ2-7	-	ASSARQVAGTTHEQY
TRBV9	TRBJ2-1	-	ASSETSGGNEQF
TRBV29-1	TRBJ1-2	-	SVEDWGQPSNYGYT
TRBV19	TRBJ1-6	-	ASTDQGALSSPLH
TRBV7-9	TRBJ2-4	-	ASSLGASKNIQY
TRBV4-2	TRBJ2-7	-	ASSHADLGAYEQY
TRBV5-4	TRBJ2-3	-	ASSLADSGDTQY
TRBV6-5	TRBJ1-1	once	ASSYGRGGTEAF
TRBV28	TRBJ1-5	-	ASSLAGHLNSNQPQH
TRBV5-1	TRBJ2-1	-	ASSLGQTDDEQF
TRBV5-1	TRBJ1-1	-	ASSLLGQANTEAF
TRBV7-9	TRBJ2-2	-	ASRPKPSGSEVGGELF
TRBV7-3	TRBJ2-1	-	ASSRAGGSYNEQF
TRBV14	TRBJ2-2	-	ASSNDRGRSTGELF
TRBV4-3	TRBJ1-2	-	ASSQDIRDRGGYT
TRBV7-9	TRBJ1-2	-	ASSPVGEAGYT
TRBV2	TRBJ2-2	once	ASRAGTSIYTGELF
TRBV7-9	TRBJ2-1	-	ASGRASGHFNEQF
TRBV6-4	TRBJ2-1	-	ASSDSPGTDYNEQF
TRBV9	TRBJ1-1	-	ASSADPGGAAF